The following is a T cell receptor beta chain sequence with its context. Its antigen is as yet unknown. Per the germline V gene, CDR1 is MGHRA and CDR2 is YSYEKL. The V gene end was trimmed by 3 bases and the J gene end by 3 bases; junction bases not matched to a gene: 5. The CDR3 contains 16 residues. The study team obtained lesional scalp punch biopsies and peripheral blood from alopecia areata patients. Reverse transcribed after extraction, RNA yielded cDNA as the sequencing template. Clones were sequenced by immunoSEQ multiplex PCR, and TCRdb holds only the in-frame ones, with some missing. Among approximately 89,000 clones, 35% to 50% were seen once, and the ten largest hold 0.79%. The data were taken from a study of CD8+ T cells in alopecia areata. Study overall: For the treated group, dosing was oral tofacitinib at 5 to 10 mg twice daily. Study results and caveats: More clonal than normal scalp was lesional scalp, particularly alopecia totalis/universalis. Scalp sample data also include resident alphabeta T cells from normal skin.

What was sequenced was CD4+ T cells sorted from blood. The chain employs TRBV4-1 and TRBJ2-7; 13 positions match TRBD2. This TCR was recovered from a human donor with alopecia areata. The CDR3 region has the DNA TGCGCCAGCAGCCAGGGACTAGCGGGACCCTACTACGAGCAGTACTTC. It encodes CASSQGLAGPYYEQYF.